The clone carrying this TCR beta chain came up a few times. Its target is unknown. The sample has other DNA sequences that encode this CDR3 too. Sorted cells reached over 95% purity in every population. This specimen comes from a study of beta chain features in type 1 diabetes. General observations from the study: An over-representation of cells with high TCR expression could result from cDNA sequencing. It was not settled here whether HLA type affects TCRB rearrangement. Reduced insertions and increased deletions marked VDJ junctions in type 1 diabetes patients.

Expressed TCRB transcripts were sequenced after all isolated RNA was converted to cDNA. Measured with immunoSEQ multiplex PCR; TCRdb has only the in-frame clones, and not every one. The sample shows 350,000 or so clones, roughly a fifth of them seen only once. Germline lookup yields CDR1 SGHRS and CDR2 YFSETQ. The CDR3 runs to 14 residues. The trim removed 4 bases at V and 2 bases at J, leaving 4 bases unmatched. This sequence originates from a woman aged 18-30 years in good health. Sequencing was done on a sample of naive CD4+ T cells from blood. The chain combines TRBV5-1 with TRBJ2-7; 9 positions match TRBD1. CDR3 amino acids: CASSPGTGTYEQYF. The CDR3 nucleotides read TGCGCCAGCAGCCCCGGGACAGGGACCTACGAGCAGTACTTC. Complete variable domain (other parts from reference TRBV5-1 and TRBJ2-7): KAGVTQTPRYLIKTRGQQVTLSCSPISGHRSVSWYQQTPGQGLQFLFEYFSETQRNKGNFPGRFSGRQFSNSRSEMNVSTLELGDSALYLCASSPGTGTYEQYFGPGTRLTVT.